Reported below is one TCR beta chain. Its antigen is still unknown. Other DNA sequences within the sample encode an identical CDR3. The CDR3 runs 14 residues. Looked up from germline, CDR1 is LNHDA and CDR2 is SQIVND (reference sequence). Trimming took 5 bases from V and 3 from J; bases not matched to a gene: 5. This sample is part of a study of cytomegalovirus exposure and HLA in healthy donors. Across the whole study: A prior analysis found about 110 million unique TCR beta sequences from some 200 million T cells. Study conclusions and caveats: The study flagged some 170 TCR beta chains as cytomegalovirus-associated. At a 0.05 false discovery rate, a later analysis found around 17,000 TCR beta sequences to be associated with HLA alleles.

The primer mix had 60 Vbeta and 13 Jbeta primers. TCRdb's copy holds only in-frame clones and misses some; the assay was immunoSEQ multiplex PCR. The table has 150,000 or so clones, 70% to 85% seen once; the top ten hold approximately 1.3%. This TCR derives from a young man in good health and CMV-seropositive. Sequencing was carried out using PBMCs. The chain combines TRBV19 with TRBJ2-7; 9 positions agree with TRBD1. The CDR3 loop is CASSAGTGSYEQYF. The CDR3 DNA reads TGTGCCAGTAGTGCCGGGACAGGGAGCTACGAGCAGTACTTC.